This TCR beta chain derives from a study of T cell clonotyping in hematopoietic cell transplantation. The study's findings and limits: Few recipient clonotypes overlapped donors; over 97% were de novo at given depth. Recipient TCR diversity dropped after transplant; expanded clonotypes rose from day 30 to 180. Broader posttransplant TCR repertoire diversity was predicted by graft donor and pretransplant recipient Inverse Simpson Index values. CD4 and CD8 repertoire contributions could not be separated without sorting.

A word on this clone: Its antigen is undetermined.

There are 12 residues in the CDR3. The V gene lost 4 bases and the J gene lost 6 bases, with 10 bases spanning the gap. The V gene's germline CDR1 is WSHSY and CDR2 SAAADI. Assay used: immunoSEQ multiplex PCR; TCRdb lists only in-frame clones, some missing. This table has 65,000 to 75,000 clones, approximately 94% appearing once. V is TRBV10-2 and J is TRBJ2-7, with D hard to call. The clonotype originates from a man between 45 and 60 years old in good health. Some clones in this sample may be carry-over from other donors' samples. Sequenced: peripheral blood mononuclear cells. The CDR3 reads CASSGSLGEQYF. For the CDR3, the DNA is TGCGCCAGCAGTGGGTCTTTGGGCGAGCAGTACTTC.